These 13 T cell receptor beta chains originate from one sample sequenced in a study of blood T cells in healthy people across ages. It was with a sample-barcoded 5' primer and a J-beta primer mix that a second PCR of roughly 6 to 11 cycles was run. TCRdb re-called the 5' RACE reads with MiXCR, one entry per CDR3 protein. The sample lists some 920,000 distinct CDR3 sequences, approximately 50% occurring once. The sequencing input was blood. These receptors all stem from a woman aged 60-75 years in good health.

The chain combines TRBV7-2 with TRBJ2-5; D uncertain. The J call may be in error: the DNA end matches TRBJ2-7 better. Germline V gives CDR1 SGHTA, CDR2 FQGNSA. The CDR3 loop spans 14 amino acids. The CDR3 DNA is TGTGCCAGCAGCTTAGAGTGGGGAAACGCCGAGCAGTACTTC. Its translation is CASSLEWGNAEQYF.

The chain recombines TRBV27 with TRBJ2-4; 10 bases agree with TRBD1. TRBJ2-7 matches the DNA end more closely, so the J call is doubtful. Germline CDR1 is MNHEY and CDR2 is SMNVEV (reference sequence). This CDR3 contains 15 residues. CDR3 sequence reads: CASRSRDRGLHEQYF. In nucleotides, the CDR3 is TGTGCCAGCAGATCCCGGGACAGGGGTCTACACGAGCAGTACTTC.

The chain carries TRBV18 and TRBJ2-5, with a weak D call TRBD1 (7 bases). The V end lost 8 bases, the J end lost 1 base, and 11 bases lay between the germline ends. The germline gives CDR1 KGHSH, CDR2 LQKENI. CDR3 size: 13 residues. Here the CDR3 reads CASARDSQETQYF. The CDR3, as DNA: TGTGCCAGCGCGCGGGACAGCCAAGAGACCCAGTACTTC.

This clonotype was counted only a few times. J is TRBJ2-5 and V is TRBV5-1, with unresolved D. V gave up 7 bases and J gave up 0 bases, with 13 bases separating them. This CDR3 has 14 residues. Germline values: CDR1 SGHRS, CDR2 YFSETQ. This chain's CDR3 is CASRWDRYQETQYF. CDR3 nucleotide sequence: TGCGCCAGCCGCTGGGATAGATACCAAGAGACCCAGTACTTC.

The rearrangement uses TRBV20-1 and TRBJ2-5; 11 bases are a match to TRBD2. Germline V gene lookup returns CDR1 DFQATT and CDR2 SNEGSKA (reference sequence). The ends lost 0 bases at V and 5 bases at J; junction bases unmatched: 8. There are 16 residues in the CDR3. The CDR3 protein is CSARDALAGGLETQYF. For the CDR3, the DNA is TGCAGTGCTAGAGATGCGCTAGCGGGAGGATTGGAGACCCAGTACTTC.

The rearrangement joins TRBV4-2 to TRBJ2-1, with 8 bases lining up with TRBD2. The CDR3 has 19 residues. Germline trimming cut 1 base from V and 0 bases from J; bases unmatched to any gene: 11. Germline V CDR1 and CDR2: LGHNA, YNFKEQ. The CDR3 here is CASSQVGLDAYSSYNEQFF. In nucleotides, the CDR3 is TGTGCCAGCAGCCAAGTGGGACTAGACGCATACAGCTCCTACAATGAGCAGTTCTTC.

This rearrangement joins TRBV7-9 to TRBJ2-1; the match to TRBD2 covers 12 bases. V gave up 5 bases and J gave up 6 bases; unmatched junction bases: 11. Germline CDR1 reads SEHNR; CDR2 reads FQNEAQ (reference sequence). CDR3 length: 17 residues. Here the CDR3 reads CASSDGLAGYFSNEQFF. The CDR3 DNA reads as TGTGCCAGCAGCGATGGACTAGCGGGATATTTTTCCAATGAGCAGTTCTTC.

The chain couples TRBV3-1 to TRBJ2-1, with 7 bases fitting TRBD2. The closer fit of TRBJ2-7 to the DNA end suggests the J call may be wrong. The CDR3 length is 15 residues. Germline loops: CDR1 LGHDT, CDR2 YNNKEL (reference sequence). In nucleotides, the CDR3 is TGTGCCAGCAGCCCCTGGGAGGGCTCCTACAATGAGCAGTACTTC. Its protein is CASSPWEGSYNEQYF.

The V call is TRBV11-2, the J call TRBJ2-3, with D tentatively TRBD1 or TRBD2 (5 bases each). The V gene lost 5 bases and the J gene lost 6 bases, with 21 bases spanning the gap. CDR3 length equals 16 residues. Germline CDR1 is SGHAT and CDR2 is FQNNGV. CDR3 residues: CASSKTGTRAVDTQYF. The CDR3 bases are TGTGCCAGCAGCAAGACCGGGACCCGGGCAGTGGATACGCAGTATTTT.

The chain combines TRBV10-3 with TRBJ2-7; maybe TRBD2 (5 bases). The germline gives CDR1 ENHRY, CDR2 SYGVKD. V was cut by 3 bases and J by 4 bases, with 16 bases left in between. The CDR3 runs 15 residues. The CDR3 is CAISDPPGTRYEQYF. Written as DNA, the CDR3 is TGTGCCATCAGTGATCCCCCGGGAACTAGATACGAGCAGTACTTC.

This clonotype was seen a handful of times. The genes are TRBV7-9 and TRBJ1-1, with D uncertain. This CDR3 has 13 amino acids. The V end was cut by 7 bases, the J end by 0 bases, with 9 bases between. CDR1 and CDR2 (germline): SEHNR, FQNEAQ (reference sequence). This CDR3 reads CASTPELNTEAFF. The DNA of the CDR3 is TGTGCCAGCACCCCTGAGTTGAACACTGAAGCTTTCTTT.

The chain joins TRBV5-1 to TRBJ1-1, with 9 bases fitting TRBD1. Germline CDR1 reads SGHRS; CDR2 reads YFSETQ. Trimming removed 4 bases from V and 5 bases from J; junction bases left unmatched: 9. This CDR3 has 15 residues. CDR3 loop: CASSHGRQGGTEAFF. Written as DNA, the CDR3 is TGCGCCAGCAGCCATGGACGACAGGGGGGAACTGAAGCTTTCTTT.

The chain uses TRBV29-1 and TRBJ2-7; 10 bases are shared with TRBD1. Germline V gene sequence: CDR1 SQVTM, CDR2 ANQGSEA. This CDR3 has 16 amino acids. V gave up 4 bases and J gave up 1 base; unmatched junction bases: 10. The DNA for the CDR3 is TGCAGCGTTGGAACCCGAGGGGGACAGGGGTCCTACGAGCAGTACTTC. It translates to CSVGTRGGQGSYEQYF.